This is a list of T cell receptor beta chains from one sample in a study of blood T cells in healthy people across ages. One entry per CDR3 protein, called by TCRdb with MiXCR from the 5' RACE reads. The sample includes about 970,000 distinct CDR3 sequences, about 51% of them seen just once. The sample comprised blood. These receptors all stem from an older woman in good health. The CDR3 runs from the conserved cysteine through the conserved F or W. The order of the fields is clone size, D gene, J gene, V gene, CDR3 DNA, CDR3 protein. The D gene is left open where the match is weak. The listing skips clone size in some rows; elsewhere it reads once, few, many or a size class.

size: once; D: TRBD2; J: TRBJ2-5; V: TRBV20-1; DNA: TGCAGTGCTAGAGAGCAGACTAGCGGGAGTAGAACCCAGTACTTC; CDR3: CSAREQTSGSRTQYF
size: -; D: TRBD2; J: TRBJ2-1; V: TRBV2; DNA: TGTGCCAGCAGCCCGACTAGCGGGAGGCAAAATGAGCAGTTCTTC; CDR3: CASSPTSGRQNEQFF
size: few; D: -; J: TRBJ1-4; V: TRBV27; DNA: TGTGCCAGCACTCCGGGGGTTGCTAATGAAAAACTGTTTTTT; CDR3: CASTPGVANEKLFF
size: -; D: TRBD2; J: TRBJ2-7; V: TRBV12-3/TRBV12-4; DNA: TGTGCCAGCAGTGGGTACTTGCGGGAGATGGTCCCCGAGCAGTACTTC; CDR3: CASSGYLREMVPEQYF
size: -; D: TRBD2; J: TRBJ2-7; V: TRBV7-2; DNA: TGTGCCAGCAGTTACTCGGAGGTAGCGGGGGCGCACGACGAGCAGTACTTC; CDR3: CASSYSEVAGAHDEQYF
size: -; D: TRBD2; J: TRBJ2-7; V: TRBV28; DNA: TGTGCCAGCAGGTCTAGCGGGGGCCGGTGGGAGCAGTACTTC; CDR3: CASRSSGGRWEQYF
size: -; D: -; J: TRBJ1-5; V: TRBV2; DNA: TGTGCCAGCAGTGAGGGTAACAATCAGCCCCAGCATTTT; CDR3: CASSEGNNQPQHF
size: -; D: TRBD2; J: TRBJ2-1; V: TRBV7-2; DNA: TGTGCCAGCAGCTTAGCGACACGGACTAGCGGTGAGCAGTTCTTC; CDR3: CASSLATRTSGEQFF
size: -; D: -; J: TRBJ1-4; V: TRBV12-3/TRBV12-4; DNA: TGTGCCAGCAGTTTAGTTGGAGTCGGCCGCGAAAAACTGTTTTTT; CDR3: CASSLVGVGREKLFF
size: few; D: -; J: TRBJ2-4; V: TRBV6-1; DNA: TGTGCCAGCAGTGAAATGAATCTAGCCAAAAACATTCAGTACTTC; CDR3: CASSEMNLAKNIQYF
size: few; D: TRBD2; J: TRBJ2-5; V: TRBV28; DNA: TGTGCCAGTAGTAGCGGGATTGAGACCCAGTACTTC; CDR3: CASSSGIETQYF
size: -; D: TRBD2; J: TRBJ2-7; V: TRBV20-1; DNA: TGCAGTGCCTCCCGAGCGGGACTCTTGCCCTACGAGCAGTACTTC; CDR3: CSASRAGLLPYEQYF
size: -; D: TRBD1; J: TRBJ1-5; V: TRBV2; DNA: TGTGCCAGCACCGGGACAGGGGATCAGCCCCAGCATTTT; CDR3: CASTGTGDQPQHF
size: -; D: -; J: TRBJ2-1; V: TRBV27; DNA: TGTGCCAGCAGCTTATGGCGGGCCGGTCCTAATGAGCAGTTCTTC; CDR3: CASSLWRAGPNEQFF
size: -; D: TRBD1; J: TRBJ1-2; V: TRBV10-3; DNA: TGTGCCATCGGTGAGCAGGGGGCGAATTATGGCTACACCTTC; CDR3: CAIGEQGANYGYTF
size: -; D: -; J: TRBJ2-7; V: TRBV30; DNA: TGTGCCTGGAGCCTCGGAGCCTACGAGCAGTACTTC; CDR3: CAWSLGAYEQYF
size: -; D: -; J: TRBJ2-7; V: TRBV14; DNA: TGTGCCAGCAGCCCCAGCCGGACACAGAAAGAGCAGTACTTC; CDR3: CASSPSRTQKEQYF
size: -; D: -; J: TRBJ1-2; V: TRBV28; DNA: TGTGCCAGCAGTCCCAGTGGGAACTATGGCTACACCTTC; CDR3: CASSPSGNYGYTF
size: once; D: -; J: TRBJ2-3; V: TRBV9; DNA: TGTGCCAGCGTACGAGGGAGTAACACAGATACGCAGTATTTT; CDR3: CASVRGSNTDTQYF